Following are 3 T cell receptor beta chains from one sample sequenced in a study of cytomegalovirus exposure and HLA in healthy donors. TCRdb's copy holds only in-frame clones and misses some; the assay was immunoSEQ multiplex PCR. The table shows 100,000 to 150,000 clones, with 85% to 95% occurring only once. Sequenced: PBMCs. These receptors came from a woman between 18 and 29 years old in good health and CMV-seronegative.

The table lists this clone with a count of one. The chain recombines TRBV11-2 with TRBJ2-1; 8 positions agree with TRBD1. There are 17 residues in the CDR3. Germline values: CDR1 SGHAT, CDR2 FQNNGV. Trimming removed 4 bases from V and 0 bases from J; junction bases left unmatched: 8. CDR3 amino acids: CASSYTSGTGSYNEQFF. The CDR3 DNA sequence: TGTGCCAGCAGCTATACCTCCGGGACAGGCTCCTACAATGAGCAGTTCTTC. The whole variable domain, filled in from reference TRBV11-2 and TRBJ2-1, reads EAGVAQSPRYKIIEKRQSVAFWCNPISGHATLYWYQQILGQGPKLLIQFQNNGVVDDSQLPKDRFSAERLKGVDSTLKIQPAKLEDSAVYLCASSYTSGTGSYNEQFFGPGTRLTVL.

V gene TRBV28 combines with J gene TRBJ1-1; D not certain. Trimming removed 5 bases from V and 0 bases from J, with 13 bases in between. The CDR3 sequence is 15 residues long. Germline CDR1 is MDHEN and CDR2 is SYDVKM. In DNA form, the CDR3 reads TGTGCCAGCAGTCCGACATCGGGGTTGAACACTGAAGCTTTCTTT. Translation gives CASSPTSGLNTEAFF.

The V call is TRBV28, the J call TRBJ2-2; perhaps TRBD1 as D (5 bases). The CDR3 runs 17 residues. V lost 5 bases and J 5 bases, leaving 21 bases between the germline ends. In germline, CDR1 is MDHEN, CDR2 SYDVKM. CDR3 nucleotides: TGTGCCAGCAGTACCAGCTCCGGTCCGAAGGGGACCGGGGAGCTGTTTTTT. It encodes CASSTSSGPKGTGELFF.